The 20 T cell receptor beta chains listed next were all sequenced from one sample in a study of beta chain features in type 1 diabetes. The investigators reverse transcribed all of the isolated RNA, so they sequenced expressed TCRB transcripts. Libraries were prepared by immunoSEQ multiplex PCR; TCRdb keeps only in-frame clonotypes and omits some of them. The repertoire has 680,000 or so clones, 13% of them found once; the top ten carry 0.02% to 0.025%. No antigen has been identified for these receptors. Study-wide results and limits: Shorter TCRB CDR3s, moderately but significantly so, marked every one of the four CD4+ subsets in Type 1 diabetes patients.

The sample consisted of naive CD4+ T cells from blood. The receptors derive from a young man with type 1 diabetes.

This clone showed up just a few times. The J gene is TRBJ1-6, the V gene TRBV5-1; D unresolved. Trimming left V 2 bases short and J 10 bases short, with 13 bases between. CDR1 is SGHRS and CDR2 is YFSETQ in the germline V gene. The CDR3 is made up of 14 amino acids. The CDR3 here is CASSFQEHRSPLHF. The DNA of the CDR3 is TGCGCCAGCAGCTTTCAGGAGCATCGGTCACCCCTCCACTTT.

CDR3 sequence reads: CSDIGVTEAFF. CDR3 nucleotide sequence: TGCAGCGACATAGGGGTCACTGAAGCTTTCTTT. The rearrangement uses TRBV29-1 and TRBJ1-1, with a weak D call TRBD1 (5 bases). CDR3 length: 11 amino acids. The germline CDR1 and CDR2 sequences are SQVTM and ANQGSEA. The germline V and J ends were trimmed by 7 bases and 4 bases, with 10 bases remaining between them.

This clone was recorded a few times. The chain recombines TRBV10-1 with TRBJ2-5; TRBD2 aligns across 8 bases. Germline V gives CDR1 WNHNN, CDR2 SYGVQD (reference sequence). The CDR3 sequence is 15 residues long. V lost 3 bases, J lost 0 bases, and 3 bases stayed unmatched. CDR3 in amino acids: CASSEERGYQETQYF. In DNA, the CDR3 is TGCGCCAGCAGTGAAGAGCGGGGGTACCAAGAGACCCAGTACTTC.

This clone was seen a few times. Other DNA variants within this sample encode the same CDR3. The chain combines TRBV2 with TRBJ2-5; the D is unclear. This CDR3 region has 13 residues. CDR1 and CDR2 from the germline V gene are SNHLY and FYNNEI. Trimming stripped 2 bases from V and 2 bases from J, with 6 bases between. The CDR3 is CASSEQPQETQYF. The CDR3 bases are TGTGCCAGCAGTGAACAGCCGCAAGAGACCCAGTACTTC.

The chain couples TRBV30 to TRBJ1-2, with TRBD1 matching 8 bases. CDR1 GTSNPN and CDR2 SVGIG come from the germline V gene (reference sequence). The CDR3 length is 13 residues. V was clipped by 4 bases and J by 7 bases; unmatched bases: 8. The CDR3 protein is CAWTDRGSGGYTF. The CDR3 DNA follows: TGTGCCTGGACAGACAGGGGTTCAGGTGGCTACACCTTC. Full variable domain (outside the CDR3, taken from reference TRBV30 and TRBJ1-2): SQTIHQWPATLVQPVGSPLSLECTVEGTSNPNLYWYRQAAGRGLQLLFYSVGIGQISSEVPQNLSASRPQDRQFILSSKKLLLSDSGFYLCAWTDRGSGGYTFGSGTRLTVV.

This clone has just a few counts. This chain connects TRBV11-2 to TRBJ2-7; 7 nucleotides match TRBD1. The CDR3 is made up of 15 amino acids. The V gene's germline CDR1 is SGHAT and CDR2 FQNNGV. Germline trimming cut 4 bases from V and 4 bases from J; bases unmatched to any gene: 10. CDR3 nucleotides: TGTGCCAGCAGCTCGGGACAGTCCCCAACGTACGAGCAGTACTTC. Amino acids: CASSSGQSPTYEQYF.

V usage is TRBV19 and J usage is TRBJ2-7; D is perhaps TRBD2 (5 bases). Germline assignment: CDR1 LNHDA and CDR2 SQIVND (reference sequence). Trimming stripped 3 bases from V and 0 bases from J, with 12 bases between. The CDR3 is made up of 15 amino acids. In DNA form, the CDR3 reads TGTGCCAGTAGTATCACTGCCGGGGACTCCTACGAGCAGTACTTC. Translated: CASSITAGDSYEQYF.

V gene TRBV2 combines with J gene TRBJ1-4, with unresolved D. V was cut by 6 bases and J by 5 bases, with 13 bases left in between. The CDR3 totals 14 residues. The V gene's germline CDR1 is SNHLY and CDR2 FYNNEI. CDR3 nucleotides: TGTGCCAGCAGCGAACGGACGGGAAATGAAAAACTGTTTTTT. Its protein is CASSERTGNEKLFF.

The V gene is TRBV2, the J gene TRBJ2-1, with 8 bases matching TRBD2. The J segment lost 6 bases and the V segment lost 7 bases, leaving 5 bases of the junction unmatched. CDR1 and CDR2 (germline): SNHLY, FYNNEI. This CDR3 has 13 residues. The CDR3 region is CASNTGTSNEQFF. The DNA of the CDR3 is TGTGCCAGCAATACCGGGACTAGCAATGAGCAGTTCTTC.

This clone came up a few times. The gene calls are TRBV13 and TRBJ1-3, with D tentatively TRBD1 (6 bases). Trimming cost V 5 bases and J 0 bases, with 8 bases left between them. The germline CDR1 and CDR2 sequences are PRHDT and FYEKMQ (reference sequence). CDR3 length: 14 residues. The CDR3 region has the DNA TGTGCCAGCAGCCTACAGGGCTCTGGAAACACCATATATTTT. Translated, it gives CASSLQGSGNTIYF.

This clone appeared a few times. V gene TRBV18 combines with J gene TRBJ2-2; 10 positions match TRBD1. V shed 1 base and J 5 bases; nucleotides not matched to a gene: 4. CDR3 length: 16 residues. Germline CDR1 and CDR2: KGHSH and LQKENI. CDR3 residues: CASSPLDRGWTGELFF. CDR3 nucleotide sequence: TGTGCCAGCTCACCACTGGACAGGGGGTGGACCGGGGAGCTGTTTTTT.

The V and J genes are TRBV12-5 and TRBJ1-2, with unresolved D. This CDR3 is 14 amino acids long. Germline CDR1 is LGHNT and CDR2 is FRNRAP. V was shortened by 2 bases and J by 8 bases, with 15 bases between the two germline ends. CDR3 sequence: CASGLSPHFTGYTF. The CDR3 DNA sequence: TGTGCTAGTGGTTTGAGCCCGCATTTTACCGGCTACACCTTC.

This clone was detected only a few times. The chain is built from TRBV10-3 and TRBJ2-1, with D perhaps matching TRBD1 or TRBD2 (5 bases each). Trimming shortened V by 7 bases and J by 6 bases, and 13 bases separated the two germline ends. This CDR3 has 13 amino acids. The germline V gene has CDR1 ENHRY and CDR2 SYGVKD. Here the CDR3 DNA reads TGTGCCATCACTTGGGACCAATTCAATGAGCAGTTCTTC. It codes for CAITWDQFNEQFF.

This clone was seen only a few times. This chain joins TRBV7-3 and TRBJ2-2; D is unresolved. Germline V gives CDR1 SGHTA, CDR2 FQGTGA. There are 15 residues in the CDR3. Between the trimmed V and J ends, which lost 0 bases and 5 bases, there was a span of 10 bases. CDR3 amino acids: CASSLTSGYTGELFF. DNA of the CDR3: TGTGCCAGCAGCTTAACCTCCGGATATACCGGGGAGCTGTTTTTT. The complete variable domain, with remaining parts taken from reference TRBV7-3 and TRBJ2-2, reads GAGVSQTPSNKVTEKGKYVELRCDPISGHTALYWYRQSLGQGPEFLIYFQGTGAADDSGLPNDRFFAVRPEGSVSTLKIQRTERGDSAVYLCASSLTSGYTGELFFGEGSRLTVL.

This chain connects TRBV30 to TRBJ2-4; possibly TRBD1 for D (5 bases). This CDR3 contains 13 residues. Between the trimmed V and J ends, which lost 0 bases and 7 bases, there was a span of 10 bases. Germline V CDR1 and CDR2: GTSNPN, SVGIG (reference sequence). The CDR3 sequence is CAWSVAGNNIQYF. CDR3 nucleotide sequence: TGTGCCTGGAGTGTGGCAGGGAATAACATTCAGTACTTC.

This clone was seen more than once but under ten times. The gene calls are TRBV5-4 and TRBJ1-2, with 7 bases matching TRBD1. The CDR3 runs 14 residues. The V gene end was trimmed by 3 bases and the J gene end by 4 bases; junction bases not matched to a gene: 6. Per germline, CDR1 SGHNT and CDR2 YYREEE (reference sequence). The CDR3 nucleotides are TGTGCCAGCAGCTCCGGACAGGAGACCTATGGCTACACCTTC. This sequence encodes CASSSGQETYGYTF. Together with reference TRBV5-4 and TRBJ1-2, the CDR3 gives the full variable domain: ETGVTQSPTHLIKTRGQQVTLRCSSQSGHNTVSWYQQALGQGPQFIFQYYREEENGRGNFPPRFSGLQFPNYSSELNVNALELDDSALYLCASSSGQETYGYTFGSGTRLTVV.

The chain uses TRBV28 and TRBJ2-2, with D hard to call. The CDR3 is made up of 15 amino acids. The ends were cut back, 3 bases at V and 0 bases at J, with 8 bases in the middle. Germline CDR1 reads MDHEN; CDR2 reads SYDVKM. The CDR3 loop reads CASSLSQTNTGELFF. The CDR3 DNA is TGTGCCAGCAGTTTGTCCCAGACGAACACCGGGGAGCTGTTTTTT.

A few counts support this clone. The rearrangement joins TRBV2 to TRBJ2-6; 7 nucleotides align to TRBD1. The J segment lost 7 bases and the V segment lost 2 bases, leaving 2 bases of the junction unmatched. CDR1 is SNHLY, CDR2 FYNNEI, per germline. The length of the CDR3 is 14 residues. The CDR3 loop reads CASSENRGANVLTF. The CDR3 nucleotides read TGTGCCAGCAGTGAAAACAGGGGAGCCAACGTCCTGACTTTC.

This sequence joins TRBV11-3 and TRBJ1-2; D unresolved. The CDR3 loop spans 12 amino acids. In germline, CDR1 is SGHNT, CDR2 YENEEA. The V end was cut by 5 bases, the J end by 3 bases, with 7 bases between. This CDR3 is CASSPSDYGYTF. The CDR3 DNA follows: TGTGCCAGCAGCCCGTCTGACTATGGCTACACCTTC. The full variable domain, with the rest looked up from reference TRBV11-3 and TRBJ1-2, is EAGVVQSPRYKIIEKKQPVAFWCNPISGHNTLYWYLQNLGQGPELLIRYENEEAVDDSQLPKDRFSAERLKGVDSTLKIQPAELGDSAVYLCASSPSDYGYTFGSGTRLTVV.

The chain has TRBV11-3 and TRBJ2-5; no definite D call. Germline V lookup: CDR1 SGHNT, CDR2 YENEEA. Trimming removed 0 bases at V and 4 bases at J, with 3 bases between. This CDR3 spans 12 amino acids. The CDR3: CASSLDTETQYF. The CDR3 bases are TGTGCCAGCAGCTTAGACACAGAGACCCAGTACTTC. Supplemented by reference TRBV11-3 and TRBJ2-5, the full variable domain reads EAGVVQSPRYKIIEKKQPVAFWCNPISGHNTLYWYLQNLGQGPELLIRYENEEAVDDSQLPKDRFSAERLKGVDSTLKIQPAELGDSAVYLCASSLDTETQYFGPGTRLLVL.